The 9 T cell receptor beta chains presented below share a single source sample, sequenced in a study of T cell responses to AZD1222 COVID-19 vaccine. This table comes from immunoSEQ multiplex PCR, and its TCRdb copy is limited to in-frame clones, with some not included. The sample carries some 170,000 clones, 85% to 90% recorded once. Sequencing used peripheral blood, obtained 28 days after the second dose of the MenACWY control vaccine. These receptors were obtained from an adult who received the MenACWY meningococcal vaccine as a control.

The chain is built from TRBV5-6 and TRBJ1-5; D call uncertain. The CDR3 is made up of 14 amino acids. The ends were cut back, 2 bases at V and 1 base at J, with 7 bases in the middle. The germline gives CDR1 SGHDT, CDR2 YYEEEE. CDR3 amino acids: CASSFRGSNQPQHF. As DNA, the CDR3 is TGTGCCAGCAGCTTCCGGGGAAGCAATCAGCCCCAGCATTTT.

The chain is built from TRBV7-9 and TRBJ2-7; 11 bases match TRBD1. Germline V CDR1 and CDR2: SEHNR, FQNEAQ (reference sequence). The CDR3 is 14 residues long. J lost 8 bases, V lost 2 bases, and 5 bases had no gene match. The CDR3 DNA follows: TGTGCCAGCAGCTTATCCGGACAGGGGGCGAAGCAGTACTTC. As protein: CASSLSGQGAKQYF.

The count of this clone is one. The chain is built from TRBV2 and TRBJ2-4, with 12 nucleotides matching TRBD2. CDR3 length: 16 amino acids. Per germline, CDR1 SNHLY and CDR2 FYNNEI. Trimming at V came to 6 bases and at J to 0 bases, leaving 3 bases not matched to a gene. The CDR3 DNA reads TGTGCCAGCAGGGCGGGACTAGCGGGAGCCAAAAACATTCAGTACTTC. Translated, it gives CASRAGLAGAKNIQYF.

The chain combines TRBV6-2 or TRBV6-3 with TRBJ2-5; D call uncertain. CDR1 is MNHEY and CDR2 is SVGEGT in the germline V gene. Trimming removed 6 bases at V and 4 bases at J, with 15 bases between. The CDR3 has 14 amino acids. The CDR3 bases are TGTGCCAGCAGCCCGAATTCCCGCCCAGAGACCCAGTACTTC. Amino acids: CASSPNSRPETQYF.

This clone was seen a single time. The rearrangement links TRBV12-5 to TRBJ1-1; possible D gene TRBD1, 5 bases. The CDR3 consists of 12 residues. Trimming shortened V by 4 bases and J by 4 bases, and 7 bases separated the two germline ends. CDR1 and CDR2 from the germline V gene are LGHNT and FRNRAP. CDR3 loop: CASGSGFTEAFF. CDR3 nucleotides: TGTGCTAGTGGTTCAGGGTTCACTGAAGCTTTCTTT.

The CDR3 DNA follows: TGTGCCAGCAGGGACGCTAGTGACCAAAGGGAGTGGCCCCAGCATTTT. It specifies CASRDASDQREWPQHF. This chain connects TRBV2 to TRBJ1-5; D call uncertain. The CDR3 spans 16 residues. Trimming pared 6 bases from V and 9 bases from J, leaving 24 bases between. The germline V gene has CDR1 SNHLY and CDR2 FYNNEI.

This clone came up once. V and J are TRBV21-1 and TRBJ1-5; the DNA was not compared with TRBD1, the D call given in the table. TRBV21-1 is reported as a pseudogene. The CDR3 runs to 17 residues. The CDR3 region is CASSTPDRAYSNQPQHF. Written as DNA, the CDR3 is TGTGCCAGCAGCACCCCTGACAGGGCTTATAGCAATCAGCCCCAGCATTTT.

This chain links TRBV10-1 with TRBJ2-3, with a tentative D call TRBD2 (6 bases). The CDR3 has 13 amino acids. CDR1 and CDR2 (germline): WNHNN, SYGVQD (reference sequence). Trimming shortened V by 2 bases and J by 6 bases, and 9 bases separated the two germline ends. DNA for the CDR3: TGCGCCAGCAGTGAGGCAGGGAGGGATACGCAGTATTTT. Encoded protein: CASSEAGRDTQYF.

The chain has TRBV3-1 (or the pseudogene TRBV3-2) and TRBJ1-6, with TRBD1 identical over 7 bases. Germline V gives CDR1 LGHDT, CDR2 YNNKEL (reference sequence). This CDR3 has 15 residues. The V gene end was trimmed by 1 base and the J gene end by 14 bases; junction bases not matched to a gene: 11. CDR3 amino acids: CASSQVGGGGFALHF. The CDR3 region has the DNA TGTGCCAGCAGCCAAGTAGGGGGCGGAGGGTTCGCCCTCCACTTT.